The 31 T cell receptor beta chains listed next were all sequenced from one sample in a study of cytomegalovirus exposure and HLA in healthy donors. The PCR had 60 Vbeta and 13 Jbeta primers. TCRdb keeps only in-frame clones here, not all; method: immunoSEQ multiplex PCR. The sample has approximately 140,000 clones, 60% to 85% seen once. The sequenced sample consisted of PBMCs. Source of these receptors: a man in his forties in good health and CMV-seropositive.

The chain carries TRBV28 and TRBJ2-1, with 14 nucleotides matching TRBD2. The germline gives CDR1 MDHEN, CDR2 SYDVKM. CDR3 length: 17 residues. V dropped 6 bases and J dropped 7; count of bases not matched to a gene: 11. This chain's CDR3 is CASRYSGLAGEGNEQFF. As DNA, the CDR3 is TGTGCCAGCAGGTACTCGGGACTAGCGGGAGAGGGGAATGAGCAGTTCTTC.

The CDR3 sequence is CSVGLAGGIQSTDTQYF. The DNA for the CDR3 is TGCAGCGTGGGGCTAGCGGGAGGGATACAATCCACAGATACGCAGTATTTT. The chain has TRBV29-1 and TRBJ2-3, with 12 positions matching TRBD2. The CDR3 covers 17 residues. V shed 6 bases and J 2 bases; nucleotides not matched to a gene: 12. The V gene's germline CDR1 is SQVTM and CDR2 ANQGSEA.

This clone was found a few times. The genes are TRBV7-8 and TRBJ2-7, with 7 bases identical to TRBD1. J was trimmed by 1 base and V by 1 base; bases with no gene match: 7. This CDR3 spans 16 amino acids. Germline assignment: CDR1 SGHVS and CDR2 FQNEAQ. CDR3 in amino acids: CASSLGTGVLSYEQYF. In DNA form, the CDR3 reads TGTGCCAGCAGCTTAGGGACAGGAGTCCTTTCCTACGAGCAGTACTTC. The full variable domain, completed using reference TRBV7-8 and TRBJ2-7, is GAGVSQSPRYKVAKRGQDVALRCDPISGHVSLFWYQQALGQGPEFLTYFQNEAQLDKSGLPSDRFFAERPEGSVSTLKIQRTQQEDSAVYLCASSLGTGVLSYEQYFGPGTRLTVT.

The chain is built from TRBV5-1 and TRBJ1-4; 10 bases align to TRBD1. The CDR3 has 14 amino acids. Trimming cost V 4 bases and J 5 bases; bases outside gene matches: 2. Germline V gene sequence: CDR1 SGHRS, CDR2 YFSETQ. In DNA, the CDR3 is TGCGCCAGCAGCCAGGGACAGGGGAATGAAAAACTGTTTTTT. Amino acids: CASSQGQGNEKLFF.

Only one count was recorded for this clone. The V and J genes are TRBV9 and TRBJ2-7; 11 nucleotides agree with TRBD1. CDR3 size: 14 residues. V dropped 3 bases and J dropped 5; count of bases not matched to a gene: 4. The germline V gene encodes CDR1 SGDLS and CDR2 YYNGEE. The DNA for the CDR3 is TGTGCCAGCAGCGCCGGACAGGGGGCGGACGAGCAGTACTTC. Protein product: CASSAGQGADEQYF.

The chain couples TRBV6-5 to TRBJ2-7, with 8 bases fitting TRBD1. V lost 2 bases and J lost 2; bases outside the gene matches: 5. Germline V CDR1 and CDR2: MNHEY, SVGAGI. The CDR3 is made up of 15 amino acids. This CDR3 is CASSYMVRGPYEQYF. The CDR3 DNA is TGTGCCAGCAGTTACATGGTCAGGGGGCCCTACGAGCAGTACTTC.

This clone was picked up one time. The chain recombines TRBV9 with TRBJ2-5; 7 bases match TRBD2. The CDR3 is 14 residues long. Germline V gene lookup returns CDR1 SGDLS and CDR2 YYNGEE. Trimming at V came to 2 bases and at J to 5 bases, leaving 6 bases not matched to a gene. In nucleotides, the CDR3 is TGTGCCAGCAGCGTGGGCGGGAGCGGGGAGACCCAGTACTTC. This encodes CASSVGGSGETQYF. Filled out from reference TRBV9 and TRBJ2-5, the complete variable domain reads DSGVTQTPKHLITATGQRVTLRCSPRSGDLSVYWYQQSLDQGLQFLIQYYNGEERAKGNILERFSAQQFPDLHSELNLSSLELGDSALYFCASSVGGSGETQYFGPGTRLLVL.

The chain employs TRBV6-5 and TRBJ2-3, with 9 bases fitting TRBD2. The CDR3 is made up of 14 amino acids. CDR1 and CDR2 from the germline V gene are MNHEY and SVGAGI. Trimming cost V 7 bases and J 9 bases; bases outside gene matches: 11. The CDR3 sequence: CASMSSSGSPTQYF. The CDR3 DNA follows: TGTGCCAGCATGTCGAGTAGCGGGAGTCCGACGCAGTATTTT.

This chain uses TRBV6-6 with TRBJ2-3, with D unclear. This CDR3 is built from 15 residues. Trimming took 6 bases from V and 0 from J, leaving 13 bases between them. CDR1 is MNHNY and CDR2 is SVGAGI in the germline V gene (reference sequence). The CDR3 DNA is TGTGCCAGCAGCCCCCCCGACATCAGCACAGATACGCAGTATTTT. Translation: CASSPPDISTDTQYF.

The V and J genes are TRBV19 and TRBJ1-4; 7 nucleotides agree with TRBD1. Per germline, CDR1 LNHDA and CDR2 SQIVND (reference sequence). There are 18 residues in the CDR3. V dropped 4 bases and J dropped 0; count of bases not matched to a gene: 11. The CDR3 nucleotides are TGTGCCAGTAGTAGCTCAGGACAGGCGATCGCAACTAATGAAAAACTGTTTTTT. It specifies CASSSSGQAIATNEKLFF.

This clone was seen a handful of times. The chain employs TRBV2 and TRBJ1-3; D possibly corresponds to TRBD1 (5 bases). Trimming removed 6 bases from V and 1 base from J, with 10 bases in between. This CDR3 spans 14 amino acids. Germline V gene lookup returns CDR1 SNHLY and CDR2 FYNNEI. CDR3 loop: CASSYQGSGNTIYF. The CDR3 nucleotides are TGTGCCAGCAGCTATCAGGGATCTGGAAACACCATATATTTT.

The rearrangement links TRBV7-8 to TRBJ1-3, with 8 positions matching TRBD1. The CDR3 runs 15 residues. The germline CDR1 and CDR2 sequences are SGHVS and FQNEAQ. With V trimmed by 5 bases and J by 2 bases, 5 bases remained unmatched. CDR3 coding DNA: TGTGCCAGCAGCCGCCGGACAGGGACTGGAAACACCATATATTTT. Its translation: CASSRRTGTGNTIYF.

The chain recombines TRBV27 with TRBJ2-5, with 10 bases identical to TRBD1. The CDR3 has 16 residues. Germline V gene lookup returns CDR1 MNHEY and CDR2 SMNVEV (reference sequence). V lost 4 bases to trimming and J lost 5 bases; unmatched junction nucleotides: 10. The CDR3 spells CASSSTGGAGWETQYF. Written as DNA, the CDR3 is TGTGCCAGCAGTTCGACAGGGGGCGCCGGGTGGGAGACCCAGTACTTC.

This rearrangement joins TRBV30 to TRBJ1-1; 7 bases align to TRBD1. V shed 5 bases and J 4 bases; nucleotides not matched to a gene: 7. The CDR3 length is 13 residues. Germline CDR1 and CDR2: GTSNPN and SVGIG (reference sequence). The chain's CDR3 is CAWASTGATEAFF. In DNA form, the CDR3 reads TGTGCCTGGGCCTCTACAGGGGCCACTGAAGCTTTCTTT.

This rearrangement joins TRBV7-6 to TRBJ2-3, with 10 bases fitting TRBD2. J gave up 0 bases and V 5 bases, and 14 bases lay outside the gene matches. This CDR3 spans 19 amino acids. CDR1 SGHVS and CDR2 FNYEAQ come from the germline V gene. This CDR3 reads CASSPRPRLAGASTDTQYF. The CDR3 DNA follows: TGTGCCAGCAGCCCACGTCCCCGGCTAGCGGGAGCTAGCACAGATACGCAGTATTTT.

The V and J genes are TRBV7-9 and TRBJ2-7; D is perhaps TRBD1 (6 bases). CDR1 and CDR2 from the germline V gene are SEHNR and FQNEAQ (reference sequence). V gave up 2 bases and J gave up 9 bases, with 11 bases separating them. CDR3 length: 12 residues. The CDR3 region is CASSLSQGRQYF. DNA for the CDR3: TGTGCCAGCAGCTTATCGCAGGGGCGGCAGTACTTC. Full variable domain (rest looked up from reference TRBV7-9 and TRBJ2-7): DTGVSQNPRHKITKRGQNVTFRCDPISEHNRLYWYRQTLGQGPEFLTYFQNEAQLEKSRLLSDRFSAERPKGSFSTLEIQRTEQGDSAMYLCASSLSQGRQYFGPGTRLTVT.

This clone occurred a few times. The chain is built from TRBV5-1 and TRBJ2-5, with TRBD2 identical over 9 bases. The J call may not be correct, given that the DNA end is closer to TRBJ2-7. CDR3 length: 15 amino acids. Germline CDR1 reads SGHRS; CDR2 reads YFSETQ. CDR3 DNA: TGCGCCAGCAGCTTGACCCCTAGCGGGGCCTACGAGCAGTACTTC. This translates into CASSLTPSGAYEQYF.

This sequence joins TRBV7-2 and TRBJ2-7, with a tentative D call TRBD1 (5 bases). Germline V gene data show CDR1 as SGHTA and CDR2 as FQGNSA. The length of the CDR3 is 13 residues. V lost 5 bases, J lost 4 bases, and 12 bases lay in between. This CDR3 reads CASSLSQGYEQYF. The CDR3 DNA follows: TGTGCCAGCAGCCTAAGTCAGGGTTACGAGCAGTACTTC.

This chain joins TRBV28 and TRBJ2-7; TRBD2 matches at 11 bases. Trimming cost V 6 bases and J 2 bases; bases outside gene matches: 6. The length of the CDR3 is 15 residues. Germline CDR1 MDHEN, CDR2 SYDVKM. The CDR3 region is CASRRGTSGPYEQYF. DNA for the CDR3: TGTGCCAGCAGACGCGGGACTAGCGGTCCCTACGAGCAGTACTTC.

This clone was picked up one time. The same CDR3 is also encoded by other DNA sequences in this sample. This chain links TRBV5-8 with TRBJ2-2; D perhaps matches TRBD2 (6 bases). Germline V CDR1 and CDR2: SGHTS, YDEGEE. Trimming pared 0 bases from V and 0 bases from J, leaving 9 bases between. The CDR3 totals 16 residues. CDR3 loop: CASSLGSGPNTGELFF. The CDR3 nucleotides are TGTGCCAGCAGCTTGGGTAGCGGTCCGAACACCGGGGAGCTGTTTTTT.

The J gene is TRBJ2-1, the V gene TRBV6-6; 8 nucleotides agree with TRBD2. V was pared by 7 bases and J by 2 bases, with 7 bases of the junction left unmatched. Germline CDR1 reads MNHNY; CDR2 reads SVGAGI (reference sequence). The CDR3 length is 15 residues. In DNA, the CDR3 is TGTGCCAGCACCTCCCTAGCGGGCCCCTACAATGAGCAGTTCTTC. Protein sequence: CASTSLAGPYNEQFF.

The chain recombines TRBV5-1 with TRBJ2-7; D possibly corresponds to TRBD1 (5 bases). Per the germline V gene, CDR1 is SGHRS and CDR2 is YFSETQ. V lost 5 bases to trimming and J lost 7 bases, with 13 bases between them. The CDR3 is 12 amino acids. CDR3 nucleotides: TGCGCCAGCAGGGAACCCACAGGAGAGCAGTACTTC. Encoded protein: CASREPTGEQYF.

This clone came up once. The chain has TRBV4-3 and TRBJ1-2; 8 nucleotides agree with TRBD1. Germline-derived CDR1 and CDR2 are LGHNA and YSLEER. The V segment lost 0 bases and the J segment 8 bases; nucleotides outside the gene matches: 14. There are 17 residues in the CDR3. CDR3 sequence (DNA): TGCGCCAGCAGCCAAGATTCGATGGGCAGGGGGCTCGAAGGCTACACCTTC. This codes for CASSQDSMGRGLEGYTF.

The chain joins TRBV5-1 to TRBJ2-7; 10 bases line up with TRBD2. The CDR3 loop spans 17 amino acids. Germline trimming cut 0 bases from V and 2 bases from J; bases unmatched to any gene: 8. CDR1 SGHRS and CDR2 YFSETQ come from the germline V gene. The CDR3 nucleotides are TGCGCCAGCAGCTTGGCCGACCAAGCGGGAGGGACCTACGAGCAGTACTTC. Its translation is CASSLADQAGGTYEQYF.

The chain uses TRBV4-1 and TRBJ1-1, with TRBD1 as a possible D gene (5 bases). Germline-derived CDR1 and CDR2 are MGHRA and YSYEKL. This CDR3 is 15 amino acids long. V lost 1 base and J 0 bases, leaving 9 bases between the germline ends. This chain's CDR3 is CASSQVDRMNTEAFF. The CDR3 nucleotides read TGCGCCAGCAGCCAAGTCGACAGAATGAACACTGAAGCTTTCTTT.

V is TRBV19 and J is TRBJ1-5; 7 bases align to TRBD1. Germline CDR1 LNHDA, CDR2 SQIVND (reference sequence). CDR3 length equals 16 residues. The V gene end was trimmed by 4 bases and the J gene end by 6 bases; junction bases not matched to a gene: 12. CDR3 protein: CASSTGDRVWSQPQHF. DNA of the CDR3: TGTGCCAGTAGTACCGGAGACAGGGTTTGGTCTCAGCCCCAGCATTTT.

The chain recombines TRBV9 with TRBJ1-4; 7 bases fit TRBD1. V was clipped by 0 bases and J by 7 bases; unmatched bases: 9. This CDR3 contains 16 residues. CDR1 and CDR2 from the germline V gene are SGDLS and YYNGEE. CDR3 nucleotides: TGTGCCAGCAGCGTAGCTACAGGGACAGCGGGTGAAAAACTGTTTTTT. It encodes CASSVATGTAGEKLFF.

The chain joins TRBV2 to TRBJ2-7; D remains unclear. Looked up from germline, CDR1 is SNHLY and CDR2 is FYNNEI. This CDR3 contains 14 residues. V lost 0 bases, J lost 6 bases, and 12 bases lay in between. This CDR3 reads CASSEAQSLGEQYF. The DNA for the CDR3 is TGTGCCAGCAGTGAAGCACAGAGTTTGGGCGAGCAGTACTTC.

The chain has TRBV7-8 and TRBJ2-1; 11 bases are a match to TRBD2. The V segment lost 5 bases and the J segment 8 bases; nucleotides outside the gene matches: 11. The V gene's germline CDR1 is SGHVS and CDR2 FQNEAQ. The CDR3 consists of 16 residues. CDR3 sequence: CASSRARLSGRDEQFF. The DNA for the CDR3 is TGTGCCAGCAGCCGCGCCCGGCTTAGCGGGAGGGATGAGCAGTTCTTC.

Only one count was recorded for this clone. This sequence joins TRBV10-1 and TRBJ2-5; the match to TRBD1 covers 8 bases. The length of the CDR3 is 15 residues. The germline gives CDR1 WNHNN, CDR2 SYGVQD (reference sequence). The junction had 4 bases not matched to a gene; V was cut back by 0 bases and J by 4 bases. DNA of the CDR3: TGCGCCAGCAGTGAGTCGGGACAGGCGGGAGAGACCCAGTACTTC. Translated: CASSESGQAGETQYF.

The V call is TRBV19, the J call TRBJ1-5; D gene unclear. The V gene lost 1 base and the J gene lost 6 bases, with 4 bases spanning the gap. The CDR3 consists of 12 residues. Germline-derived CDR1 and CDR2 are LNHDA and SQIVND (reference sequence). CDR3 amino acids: CASSIGRQPQHF. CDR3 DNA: TGTGCCAGTAGTATAGGTCGTCAGCCCCAGCATTTT.